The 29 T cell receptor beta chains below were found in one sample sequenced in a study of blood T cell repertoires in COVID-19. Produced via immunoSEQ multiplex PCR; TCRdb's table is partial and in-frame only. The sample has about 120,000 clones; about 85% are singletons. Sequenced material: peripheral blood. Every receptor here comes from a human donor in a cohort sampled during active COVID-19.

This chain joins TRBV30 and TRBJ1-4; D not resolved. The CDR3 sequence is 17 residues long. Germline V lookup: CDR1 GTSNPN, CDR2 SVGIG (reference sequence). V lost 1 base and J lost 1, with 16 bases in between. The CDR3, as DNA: TGTGCCTGGAGTGATGAAGGCGGCCCCGTAACTAATGAAAAACTGTTTTTT. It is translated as CAWSDEGGPVTNEKLFF.

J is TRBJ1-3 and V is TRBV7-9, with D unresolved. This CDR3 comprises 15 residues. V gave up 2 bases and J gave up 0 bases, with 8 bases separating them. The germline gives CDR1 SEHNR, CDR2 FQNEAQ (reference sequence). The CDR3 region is CASSLFGSSGNTIYF. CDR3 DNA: TGTGCCAGCAGCTTATTCGGTAGCTCTGGAAACACCATATATTTT.

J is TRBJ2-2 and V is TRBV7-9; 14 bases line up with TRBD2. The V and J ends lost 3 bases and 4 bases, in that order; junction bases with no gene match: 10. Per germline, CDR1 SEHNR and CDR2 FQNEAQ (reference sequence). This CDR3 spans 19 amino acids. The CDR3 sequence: CASSFAGLAGAGGTGELFF. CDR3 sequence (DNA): TGTGCCAGCAGCTTCGCGGGACTAGCGGGAGCTGGTGGCACCGGGGAGCTGTTTTTT.

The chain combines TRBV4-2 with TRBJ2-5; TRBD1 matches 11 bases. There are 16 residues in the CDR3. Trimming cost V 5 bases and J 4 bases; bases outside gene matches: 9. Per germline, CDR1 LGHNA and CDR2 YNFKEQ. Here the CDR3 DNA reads TGTGCCAGCAGCGGCCGGGACAGGGGGGGCAGAGAGACCCAGTACTTC. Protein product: CASSGRDRGGRETQYF.

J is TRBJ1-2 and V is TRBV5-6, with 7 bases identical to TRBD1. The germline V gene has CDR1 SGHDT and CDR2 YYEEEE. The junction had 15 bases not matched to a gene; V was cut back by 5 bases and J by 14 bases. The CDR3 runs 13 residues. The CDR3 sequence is CASRQTPRTGSTF. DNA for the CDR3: TGTGCCAGCAGGCAGACCCCCCGGACAGGCTCTACCTTC.

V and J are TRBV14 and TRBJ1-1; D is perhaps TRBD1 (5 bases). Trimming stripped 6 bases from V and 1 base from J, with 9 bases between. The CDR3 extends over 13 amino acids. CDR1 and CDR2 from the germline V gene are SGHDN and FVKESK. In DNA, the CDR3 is TGTGCCAGCAGTACTACAGGGAACACTGAAGCTTTCTTT. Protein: CASSTTGNTEAFF.

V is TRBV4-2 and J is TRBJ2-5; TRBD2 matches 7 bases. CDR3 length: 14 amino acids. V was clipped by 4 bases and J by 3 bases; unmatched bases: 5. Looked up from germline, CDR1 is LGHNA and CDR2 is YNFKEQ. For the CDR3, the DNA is TGTGCCAGCAGCCTGCCCGGGAGGAAAGAGACCCAGTACTTC. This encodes CASSLPGRKETQYF.

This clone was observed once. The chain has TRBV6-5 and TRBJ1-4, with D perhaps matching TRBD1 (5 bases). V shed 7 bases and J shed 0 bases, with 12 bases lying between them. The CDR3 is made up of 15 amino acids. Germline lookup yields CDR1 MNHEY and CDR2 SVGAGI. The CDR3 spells CASTKQAATNEKLFF. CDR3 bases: TGTGCCAGCACCAAACAGGCTGCAACTAATGAAAAACTGTTTTTT.

The CDR3 reads CASSQDRGGQYF. CDR3 nucleotides: TGTGCCAGCAGCCAAGATCGAGGGGGGCAGTACTTC. The chain couples TRBV3-1 (or the pseudogene TRBV3-2) to TRBJ2-7, with D tentatively TRBD1 (6 bases). CDR1 is LGHDT and CDR2 is YNNKEL in the germline V gene (reference sequence). The CDR3 length is 12 residues. V was pared by 0 bases and J by 9 bases, with 9 bases between.

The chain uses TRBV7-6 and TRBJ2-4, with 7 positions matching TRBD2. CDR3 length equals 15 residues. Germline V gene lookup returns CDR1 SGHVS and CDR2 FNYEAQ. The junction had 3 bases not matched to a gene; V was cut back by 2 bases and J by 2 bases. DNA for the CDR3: TGTGCCAGCAGCTTACGGCGGGAGACCAAAAACATTCAGTACTTC. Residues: CASSLRRETKNIQYF.

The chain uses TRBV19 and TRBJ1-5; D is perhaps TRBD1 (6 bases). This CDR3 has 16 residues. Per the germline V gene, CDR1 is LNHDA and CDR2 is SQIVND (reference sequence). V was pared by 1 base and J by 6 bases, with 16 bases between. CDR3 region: CASSIASGTRGQPQHF. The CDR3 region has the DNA TGTGCCAGTAGTATAGCCTCGGGGACAAGGGGTCAGCCCCAGCATTTT. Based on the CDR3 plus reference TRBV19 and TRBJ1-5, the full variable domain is DGGITQSPKYLFRKEGQNVTLSCEQNLNHDAMYWYRQDPGQGLRLIYYSQIVNDFQKGDIAEGYSVSREKKESFPLTVTSAQKNPTAFYLCASSIASGTRGQPQHFGDGTRLSIL.

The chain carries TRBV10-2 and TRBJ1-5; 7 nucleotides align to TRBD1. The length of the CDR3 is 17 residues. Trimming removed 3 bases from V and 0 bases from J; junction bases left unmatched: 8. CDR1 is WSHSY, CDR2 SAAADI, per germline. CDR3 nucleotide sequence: TGCGCCAGCAGTGACAGGGGGAAGGGGTATAGCAATCAGCCCCAGCATTTT. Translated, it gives CASSDRGKGYSNQPQHF.

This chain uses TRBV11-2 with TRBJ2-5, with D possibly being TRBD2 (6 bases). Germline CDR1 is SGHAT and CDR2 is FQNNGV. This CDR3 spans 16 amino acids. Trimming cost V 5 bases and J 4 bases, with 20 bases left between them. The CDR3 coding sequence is TGTGCCAGCAGCGAGCGCCCCCCGGGACTCAGAGAGACCCAGTACTTC. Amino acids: CASSERPPGLRETQYF.

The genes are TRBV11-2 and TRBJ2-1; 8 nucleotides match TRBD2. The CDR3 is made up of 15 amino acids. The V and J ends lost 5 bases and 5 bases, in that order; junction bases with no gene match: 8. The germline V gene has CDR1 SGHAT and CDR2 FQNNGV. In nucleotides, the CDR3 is TGTGCCAGCAGCATTCCGGGACTAGGTAACAATGAGCAGTTCTTC. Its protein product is CASSIPGLGNNEQFF.

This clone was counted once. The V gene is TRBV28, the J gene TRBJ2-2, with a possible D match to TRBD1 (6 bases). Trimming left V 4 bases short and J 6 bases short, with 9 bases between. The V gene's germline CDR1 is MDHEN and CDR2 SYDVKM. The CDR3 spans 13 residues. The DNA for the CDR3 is TGTGCCAGCAGTTCTACAGGGTCCGGGGAGCTGTTTTTT. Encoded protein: CASSSTGSGELFF.

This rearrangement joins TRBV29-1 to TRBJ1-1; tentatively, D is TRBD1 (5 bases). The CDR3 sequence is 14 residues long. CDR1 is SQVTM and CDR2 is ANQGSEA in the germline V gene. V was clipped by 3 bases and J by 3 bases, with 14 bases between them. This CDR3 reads CSVDRAGWDTEAFF. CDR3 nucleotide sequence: TGCAGCGTTGACAGGGCCGGATGGGACACTGAAGCTTTCTTT.

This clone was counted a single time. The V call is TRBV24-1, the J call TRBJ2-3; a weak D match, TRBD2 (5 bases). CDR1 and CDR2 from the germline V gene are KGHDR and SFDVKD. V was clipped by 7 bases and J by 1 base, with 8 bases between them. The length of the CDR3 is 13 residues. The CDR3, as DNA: TGTGCCACCAGATCCGGGGGCACAGATACGCAGTATTTT. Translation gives CATRSGGTDTQYF.

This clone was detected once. CDR3 amino acids: CASSQDPGREQYF. As DNA, the CDR3 is TGTGCCAGCAGCCAAGATCCAGGGCGCGAGCAGTACTTC. This chain connects TRBV3-1 (or the pseudogene TRBV3-2) to TRBJ2-7, with a weak D call TRBD1 (5 bases). The CDR3 runs 13 residues. The V gene's germline CDR1 is LGHDT and CDR2 YNNKEL (reference sequence). The V gene lost 0 bases and the J gene lost 6 bases, with 9 bases spanning the gap.

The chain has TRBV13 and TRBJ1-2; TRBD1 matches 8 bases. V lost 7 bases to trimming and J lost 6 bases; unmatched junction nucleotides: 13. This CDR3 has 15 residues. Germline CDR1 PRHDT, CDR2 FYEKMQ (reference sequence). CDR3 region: CASTVQRQGADGYTF. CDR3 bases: TGTGCCAGCACCGTACAGAGGCAGGGGGCGGATGGCTACACCTTC.

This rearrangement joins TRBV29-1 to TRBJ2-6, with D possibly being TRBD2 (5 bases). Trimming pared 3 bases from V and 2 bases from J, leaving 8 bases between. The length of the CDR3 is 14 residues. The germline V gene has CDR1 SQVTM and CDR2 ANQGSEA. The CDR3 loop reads CSVDSGTGANVLTF. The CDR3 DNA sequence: TGCAGCGTTGATTCGGGGACTGGGGCCAACGTCCTGACTTTC.

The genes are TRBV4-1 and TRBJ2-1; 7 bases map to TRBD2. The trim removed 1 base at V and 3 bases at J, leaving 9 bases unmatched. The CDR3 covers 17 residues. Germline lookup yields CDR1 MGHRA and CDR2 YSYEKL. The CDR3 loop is CASSQVSGGGDYNEQFF. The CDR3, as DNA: TGCGCCAGCAGCCAAGTCTCCGGGGGAGGGGACTACAATGAGCAGTTCTTC.

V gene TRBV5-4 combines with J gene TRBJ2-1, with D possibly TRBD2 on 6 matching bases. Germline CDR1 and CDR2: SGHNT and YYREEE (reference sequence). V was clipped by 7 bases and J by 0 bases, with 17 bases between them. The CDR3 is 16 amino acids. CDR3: CASAMGGPSSYNEQFF. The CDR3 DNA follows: TGTGCCAGCGCAATGGGGGGACCAAGCTCCTACAATGAGCAGTTCTTC.

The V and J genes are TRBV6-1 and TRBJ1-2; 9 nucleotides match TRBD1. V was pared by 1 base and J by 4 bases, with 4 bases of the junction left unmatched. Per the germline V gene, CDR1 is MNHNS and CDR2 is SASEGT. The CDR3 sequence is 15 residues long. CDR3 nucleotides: TGTGCCAGCAGTGAAGGGGGACAGGGATTCTATGGCTACACCTTC. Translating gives CASSEGGQGFYGYTF.

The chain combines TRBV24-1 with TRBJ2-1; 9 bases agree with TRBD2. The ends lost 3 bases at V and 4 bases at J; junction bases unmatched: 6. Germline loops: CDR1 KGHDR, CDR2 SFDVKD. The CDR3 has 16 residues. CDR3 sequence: CATSDASGGPYNEQFF. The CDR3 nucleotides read TGTGCCACCAGTGATGCGAGCGGGGGGCCATACAATGAGCAGTTCTTC.

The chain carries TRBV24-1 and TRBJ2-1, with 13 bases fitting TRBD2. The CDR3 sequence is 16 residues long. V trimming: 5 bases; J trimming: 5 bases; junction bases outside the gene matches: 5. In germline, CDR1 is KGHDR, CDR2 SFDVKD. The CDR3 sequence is CATSGGLAGVHNEQFF. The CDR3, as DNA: TGTGCCACCAGTGGCGGACTAGCGGGGGTCCACAATGAGCAGTTCTTC.

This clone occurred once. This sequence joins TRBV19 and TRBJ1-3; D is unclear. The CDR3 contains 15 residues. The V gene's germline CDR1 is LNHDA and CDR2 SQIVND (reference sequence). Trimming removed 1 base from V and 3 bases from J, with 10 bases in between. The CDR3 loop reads CASSIARYRGNTIYF. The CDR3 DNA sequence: TGTGCCAGTAGTATAGCGAGGTATCGTGGAAACACCATATATTTT. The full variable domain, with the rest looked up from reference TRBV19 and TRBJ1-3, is DGGITQSPKYLFRKEGQNVTLSCEQNLNHDAMYWYRQDPGQGLRLIYYSQIVNDFQKGDIAEGYSVSREKKESFPLTVTSAQKNPTAFYLCASSIARYRGNTIYFGEGSWLTVV.

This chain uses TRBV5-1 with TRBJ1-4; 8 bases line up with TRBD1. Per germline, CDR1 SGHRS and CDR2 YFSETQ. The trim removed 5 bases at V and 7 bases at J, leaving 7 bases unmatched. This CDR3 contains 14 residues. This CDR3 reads CASRDQGAVEKLFF. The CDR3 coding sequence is TGCGCCAGCAGGGACCAGGGGGCAGTTGAAAAACTGTTTTTT.

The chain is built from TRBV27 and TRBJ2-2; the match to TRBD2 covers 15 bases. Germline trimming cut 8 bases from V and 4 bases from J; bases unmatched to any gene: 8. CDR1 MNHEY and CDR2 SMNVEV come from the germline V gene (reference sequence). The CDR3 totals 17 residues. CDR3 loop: CASRAGLAGGSTGELFF. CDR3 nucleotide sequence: TGTGCCAGCCGCGCGGGACTAGCGGGAGGATCCACCGGGGAGCTGTTTTTT.

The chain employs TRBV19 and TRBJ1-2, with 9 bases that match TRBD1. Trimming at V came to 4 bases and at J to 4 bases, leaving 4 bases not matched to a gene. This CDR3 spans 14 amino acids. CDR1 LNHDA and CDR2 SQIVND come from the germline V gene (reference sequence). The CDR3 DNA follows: TGTGCCAGTAGTACCTCGACAGGGGGCTATGGCTACACCTTC. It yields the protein CASSTSTGGYGYTF.